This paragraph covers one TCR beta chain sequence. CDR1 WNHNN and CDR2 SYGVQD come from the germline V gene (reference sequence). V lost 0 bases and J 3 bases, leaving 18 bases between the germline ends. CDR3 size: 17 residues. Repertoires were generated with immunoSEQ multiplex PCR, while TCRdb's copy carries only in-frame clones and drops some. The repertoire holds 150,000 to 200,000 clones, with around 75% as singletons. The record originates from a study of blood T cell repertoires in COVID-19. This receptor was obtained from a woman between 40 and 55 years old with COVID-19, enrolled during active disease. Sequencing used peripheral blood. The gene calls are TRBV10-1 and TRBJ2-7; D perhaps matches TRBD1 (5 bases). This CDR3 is CASSESGVPSDFYEQYF. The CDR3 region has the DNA TGCGCCAGCAGTGAGTCAGGGGTCCCATCAGACTTCTACGAGCAGTACTTC.